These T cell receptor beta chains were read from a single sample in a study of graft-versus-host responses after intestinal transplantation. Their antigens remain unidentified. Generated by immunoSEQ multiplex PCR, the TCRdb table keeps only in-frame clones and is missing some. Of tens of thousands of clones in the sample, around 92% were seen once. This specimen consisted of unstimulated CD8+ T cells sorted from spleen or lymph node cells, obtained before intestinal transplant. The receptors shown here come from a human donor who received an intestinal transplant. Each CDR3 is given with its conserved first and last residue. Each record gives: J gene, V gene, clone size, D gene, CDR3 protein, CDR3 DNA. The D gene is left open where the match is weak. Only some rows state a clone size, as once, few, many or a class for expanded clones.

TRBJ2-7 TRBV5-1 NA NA CASSLVGGGSYEQYF TGCGCCAGCAGCTTGGTAGGGGGGGGCTCCTACGAGCAGTACTTC
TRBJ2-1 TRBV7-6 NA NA CASSFDPIAGRVDEQFF TGTGCCAGCAGCTTCGATCCCATAGCCGGGAGAGTCGATGAGCAGTTCTTC
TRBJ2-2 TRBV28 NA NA CASSLWQGNTGELFF TGTGCCAGCAGTTTATGGCAGGGGAACACCGGGGAGCTGTTTTTT
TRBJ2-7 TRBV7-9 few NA CASSSPAAGSFSYEQYF TGTGCCAGCAGCTCCCCCGCGGCGGGTTCTTTCTCCTACGAGCAGTACTTC
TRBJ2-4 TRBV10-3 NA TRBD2 CAISESVSGSPLAKNIQYF TGTGCCATCAGTGAGTCGGTTAGCGGGAGTCCCCTAGCCAAAAACATTCAGTACTTC
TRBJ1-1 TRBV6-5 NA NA CASSLRAVNTEAFF TGTGCCAGCAGCCTCCGAGCGGTGAACACTGAAGCTTTCTTT
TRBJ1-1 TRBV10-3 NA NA CAIKMGGTEAFF TGTGCCATCAAGATGGGCGGGACTGAAGCTTTCTTT
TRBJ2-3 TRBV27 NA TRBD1 CASSLGQGLHTDTQYF TGTGCCAGCAGTTTAGGACAGGGGCTGCATACAGATACGCAGTATTTT
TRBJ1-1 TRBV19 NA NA CASSSTGNTEAFF TGTGCCAGTAGTTCGACGGGGAACACTGAAGCTTTCTTT
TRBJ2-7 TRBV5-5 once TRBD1 CASNLGGQGAQQQYF TGTGCCAGCAACCTAGGGGGCCAGGGGGCGCAGCAGCAGTACTTC
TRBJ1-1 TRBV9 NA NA CASSVGRGAEAFF TGTGCCAGCAGCGTAGGCAGGGGAGCTGAAGCTTTCTTT
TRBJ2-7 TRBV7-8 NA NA CASSPTYRRITYEQYF TGTGCCAGCAGCCCGACATACCGCAGGATAACCTACGAGCAGTACTTC
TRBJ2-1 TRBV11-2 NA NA CASSLDHVLRGYNEQFF TGTGCCAGCAGCTTAGATCATGTGCTTAGGGGCTACAATGAGCAGTTCTTC
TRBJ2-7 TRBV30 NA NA CAWSVPGSNEQYF TGTGCCTGGAGTGTACCCGGGTCCAACGAGCAGTACTTC
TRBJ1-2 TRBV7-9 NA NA CASSVPGEDGYTF TGTGCCAGCAGCGTGCCGGGGGAGGATGGCTACACCTTC
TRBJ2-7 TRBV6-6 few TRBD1 CASSYYGTGLEQYF TGTGCCAGCAGTTATTATGGGACAGGGCTCGAGCAGTACTTC
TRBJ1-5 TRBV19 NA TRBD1 CASSGQGIWPQHF TGTGCCAGTAGTGGACAGGGGATCTGGCCCCAGCATTTT
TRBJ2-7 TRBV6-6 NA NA CASPDPPGNDEQYF TGTGCCAGTCCTGATCCCCCAGGGAATGACGAGCAGTACTTC
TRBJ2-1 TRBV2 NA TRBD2 CASRGWTSGGTRVDFNEQFF TGTGCCAGCAGGGGATGGACTAGCGGGGGGACCCGAGTCGACTTCAATGAGCAGTTCTTC
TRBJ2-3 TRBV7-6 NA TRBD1 CASSTGQGIDTQYF TGTGCCAGCAGCACAGGACAGGGGATAGATACGCAGTATTTT
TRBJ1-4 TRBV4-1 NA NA CASSQVVIGKEELFF TGCGCCAGCAGCCAAGTAGTTATAGGGAAGGAGGAACTGTTTTTT
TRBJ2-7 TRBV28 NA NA CASSSIHRTGAGYEQYF TGTGCCAGCAGTTCAATCCACCGGACAGGAGCGGGCTACGAGCAGTACTTC
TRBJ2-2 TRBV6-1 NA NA CASSEAGENTGELFF TGTGCCAGCAGTGAAGCAGGGGAGAACACCGGGGAGCTGTTTTTT
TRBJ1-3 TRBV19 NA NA CASSISQSSGNTIYF TGTGCCAGTAGTATCTCACAGAGCTCTGGAAACACCATATATTTT
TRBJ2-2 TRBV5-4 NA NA CASSLGRGGITGELFF TGTGCCAGCAGCTTGGGCAGGGGCGGAATCACCGGGGAGCTGTTTTTT
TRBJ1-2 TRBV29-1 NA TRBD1 CSVVTGASYGYTF TGCAGCGTAGTGACAGGGGCGAGTTATGGCTACACCTTC
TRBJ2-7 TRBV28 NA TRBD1 CASSSPTGGGPYEQYF TGTGCCAGCAGTTCCCCCACAGGGGGTGGTCCCTACGAGCAGTACTTC
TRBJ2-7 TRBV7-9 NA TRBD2 CASSFTGGPVGEQYF TGTGCCAGCAGCTTTACGGGGGGACCGGTGGGCGAGCAGTACTTC
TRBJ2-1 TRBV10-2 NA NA CASSESWGDEQFF TGCGCCAGCAGTGAGTCCTGGGGCGATGAGCAGTTCTTC
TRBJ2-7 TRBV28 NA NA CASSLLREILYEQYF TGTGCCAGCAGTTTATTGCGGGAAATTCTCTACGAGCAGTACTTC
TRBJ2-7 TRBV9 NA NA CASSAAGTNAYEQYF TGTGCCAGCAGCGCCGCCGGGACAAACGCCTACGAGCAGTACTTC